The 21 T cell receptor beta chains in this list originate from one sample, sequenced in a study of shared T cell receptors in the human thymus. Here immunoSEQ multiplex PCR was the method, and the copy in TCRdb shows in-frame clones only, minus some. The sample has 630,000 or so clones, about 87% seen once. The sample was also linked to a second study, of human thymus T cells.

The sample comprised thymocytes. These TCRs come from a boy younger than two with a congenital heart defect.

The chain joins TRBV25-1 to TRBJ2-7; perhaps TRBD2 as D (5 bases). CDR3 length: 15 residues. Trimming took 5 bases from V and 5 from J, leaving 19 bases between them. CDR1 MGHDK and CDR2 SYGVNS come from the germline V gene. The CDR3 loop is CASSSPAGRSHEQYF. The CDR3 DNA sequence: TGTGCCAGCAGTTCCCCCGCGGGCAGGTCCCACGAGCAGTACTTC.

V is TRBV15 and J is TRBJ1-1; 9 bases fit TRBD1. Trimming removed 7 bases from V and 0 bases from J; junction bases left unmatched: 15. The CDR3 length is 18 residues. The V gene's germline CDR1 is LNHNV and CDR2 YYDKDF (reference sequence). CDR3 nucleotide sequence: TGTGCCACCACGGACCGGGACAGGGCCCTTAGAATGAACACTGAAGCTTTCTTT. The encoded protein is CATTDRDRALRMNTEAFF.

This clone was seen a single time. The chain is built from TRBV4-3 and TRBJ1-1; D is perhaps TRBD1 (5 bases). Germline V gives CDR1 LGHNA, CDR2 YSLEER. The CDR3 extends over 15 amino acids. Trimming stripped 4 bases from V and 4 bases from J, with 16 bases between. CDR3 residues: CASSPETRGGTEAFF. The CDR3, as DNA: TGCGCCAGCAGCCCGGAAACGCGGGGGGGCACTGAAGCTTTCTTT.

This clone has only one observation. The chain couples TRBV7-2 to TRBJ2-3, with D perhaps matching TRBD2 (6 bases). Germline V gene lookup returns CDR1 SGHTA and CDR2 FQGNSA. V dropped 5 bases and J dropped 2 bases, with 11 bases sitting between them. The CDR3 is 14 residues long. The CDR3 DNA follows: TGTGCCAGCAGCCCAGGGAGGCACACAGATACGCAGTATTTT. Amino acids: CASSPGRHTDTQYF.

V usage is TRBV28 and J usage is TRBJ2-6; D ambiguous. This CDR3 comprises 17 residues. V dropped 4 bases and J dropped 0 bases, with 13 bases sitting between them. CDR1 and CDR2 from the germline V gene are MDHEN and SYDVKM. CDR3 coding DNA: TGTGCCAGCAGTTCGGGTCTGAATTTCTCTGGGGCCAACGTCCTGACTTTC. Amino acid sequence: CASSSGLNFSGANVLTF.

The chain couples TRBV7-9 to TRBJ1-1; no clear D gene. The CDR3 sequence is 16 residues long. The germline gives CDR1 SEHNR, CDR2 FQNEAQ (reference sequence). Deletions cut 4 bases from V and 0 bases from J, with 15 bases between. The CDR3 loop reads CASSWAAGGMNTEAFF. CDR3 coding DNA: TGTGCCAGCAGCTGGGCGGCGGGTGGCATGAACACTGAAGCTTTCTTT.

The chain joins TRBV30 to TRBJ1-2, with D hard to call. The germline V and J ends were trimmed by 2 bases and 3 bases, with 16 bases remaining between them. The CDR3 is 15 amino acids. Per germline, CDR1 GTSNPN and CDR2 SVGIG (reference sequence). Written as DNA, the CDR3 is TGTGCCTGGAGTTGGGATCGGTCGGGGTACTATGGCTACACCTTC. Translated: CAWSWDRSGYYGYTF.

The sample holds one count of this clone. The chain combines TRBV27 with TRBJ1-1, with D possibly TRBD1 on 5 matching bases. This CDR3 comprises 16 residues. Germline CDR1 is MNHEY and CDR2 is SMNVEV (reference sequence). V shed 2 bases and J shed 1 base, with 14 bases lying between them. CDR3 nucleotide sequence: TGTGCCAGCAGTTTACAGGGCGCCCGGTGGAACACTGAAGCTTTCTTT. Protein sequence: CASSLQGARWNTEAFF.

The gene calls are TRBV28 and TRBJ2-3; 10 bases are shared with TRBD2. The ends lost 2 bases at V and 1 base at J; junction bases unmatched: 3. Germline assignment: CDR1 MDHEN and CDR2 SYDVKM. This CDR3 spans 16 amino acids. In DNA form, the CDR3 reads TGTGCCAGCAGTTTACTAGCGGGAGTGGGCACAGATACGCAGTATTTT. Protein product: CASSLLAGVGTDTQYF.

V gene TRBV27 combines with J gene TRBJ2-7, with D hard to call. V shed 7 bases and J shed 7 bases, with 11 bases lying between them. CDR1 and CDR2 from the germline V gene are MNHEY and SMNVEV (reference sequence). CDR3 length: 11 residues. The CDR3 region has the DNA TGTGCCAGCATTAAAGACGGGGAGCAGTACTTC. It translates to CASIKDGEQYF.

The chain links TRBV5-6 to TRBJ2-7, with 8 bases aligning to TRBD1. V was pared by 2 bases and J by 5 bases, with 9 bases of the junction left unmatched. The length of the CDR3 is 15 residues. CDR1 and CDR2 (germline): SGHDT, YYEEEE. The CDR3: CASSFQQGARNEQYF. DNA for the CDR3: TGTGCCAGCAGCTTCCAGCAGGGGGCGCGGAACGAGCAGTACTTC.

Here the CDR3 DNA reads TGCGCCAGCAGCCAAGATCGGGCTAGCGGGACCCATTTAGCCAAAAACATTCAGTACTTC. Translated, it gives CASSQDRASGTHLAKNIQYF. This chain joins TRBV4-3 and TRBJ2-4; 9 bases are shared with TRBD2. This CDR3 region has 20 residues. Losses at the gene ends were 0 bases for V and 0 bases for J; bases not matched to a gene: 12. The germline gives CDR1 LGHNA, CDR2 YSLEER.

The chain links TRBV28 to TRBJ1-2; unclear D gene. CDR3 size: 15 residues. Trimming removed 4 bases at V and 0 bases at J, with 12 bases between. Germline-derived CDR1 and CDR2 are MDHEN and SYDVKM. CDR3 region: CASSYSPGANYGYTF. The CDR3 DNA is TGTGCCAGCAGTTACTCGCCGGGAGCTAACTATGGCTACACCTTC.

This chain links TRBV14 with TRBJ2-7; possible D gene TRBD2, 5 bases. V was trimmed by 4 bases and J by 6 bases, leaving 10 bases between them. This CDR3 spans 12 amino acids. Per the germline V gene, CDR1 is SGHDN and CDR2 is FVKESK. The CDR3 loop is CASSPTAGEQYF. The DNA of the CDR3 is TGTGCCAGCAGCCCGACGGCGGGCGAGCAGTACTTC. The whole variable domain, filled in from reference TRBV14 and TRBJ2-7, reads EAGVTQFPSHSVIEKGQTVTLRCDPISGHDNLYWYRRVMGKEIKFLLHFVKESKQDESGMPNNRFLAERTGGTYSTLKVQPAELEDSGVYFCASSPTAGEQYFGPGTRLTVT.

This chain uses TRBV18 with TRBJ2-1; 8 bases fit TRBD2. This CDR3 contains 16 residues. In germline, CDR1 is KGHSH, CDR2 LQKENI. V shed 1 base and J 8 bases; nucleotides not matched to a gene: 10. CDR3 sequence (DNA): TGTGCCAGCTCACCACGGGAAGCGGGAGAGGAACATGAGCAGTTCTTC. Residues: CASSPREAGEEHEQFF.

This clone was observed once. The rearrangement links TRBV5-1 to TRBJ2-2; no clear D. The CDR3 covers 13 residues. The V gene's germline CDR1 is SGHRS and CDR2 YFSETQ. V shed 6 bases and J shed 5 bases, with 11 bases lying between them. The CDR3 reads CASNPTLTGELFF. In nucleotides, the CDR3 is TGCGCCAGCAATCCCACTTTAACCGGGGAGCTGTTTTTT.

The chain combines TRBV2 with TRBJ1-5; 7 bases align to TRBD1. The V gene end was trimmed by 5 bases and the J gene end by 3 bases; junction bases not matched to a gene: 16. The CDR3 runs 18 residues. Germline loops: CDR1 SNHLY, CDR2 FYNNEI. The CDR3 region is CASSHLRGQPGDNQPQHF. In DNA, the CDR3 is TGTGCCAGCAGTCACCTAAGGGGGCAGCCGGGCGACAATCAGCCCCAGCATTTT.

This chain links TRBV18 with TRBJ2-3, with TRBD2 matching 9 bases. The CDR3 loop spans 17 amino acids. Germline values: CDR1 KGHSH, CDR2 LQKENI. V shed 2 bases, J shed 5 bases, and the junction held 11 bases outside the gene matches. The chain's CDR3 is CASSPSVASGVQDTQYF. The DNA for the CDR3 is TGTGCCAGCTCACCATCGGTTGCTAGCGGGGTCCAAGATACGCAGTATTTT.

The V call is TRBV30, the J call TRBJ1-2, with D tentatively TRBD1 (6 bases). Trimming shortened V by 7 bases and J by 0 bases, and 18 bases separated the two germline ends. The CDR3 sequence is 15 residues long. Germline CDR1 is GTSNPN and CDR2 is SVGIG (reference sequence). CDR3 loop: CALKLQGPPNYGYTF. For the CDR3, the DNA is TGTGCCTTAAAACTACAGGGACCACCTAACTATGGCTACACCTTC.

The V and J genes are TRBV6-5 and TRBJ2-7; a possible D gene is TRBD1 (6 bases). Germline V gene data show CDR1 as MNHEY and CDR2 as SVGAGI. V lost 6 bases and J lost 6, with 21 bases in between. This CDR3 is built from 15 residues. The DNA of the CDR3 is TGTGCCAGCAGCGCCCCAGGGGATGGGCAGGGCGAGCAGTACTTC. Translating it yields CASSAPGDGQGEQYF.

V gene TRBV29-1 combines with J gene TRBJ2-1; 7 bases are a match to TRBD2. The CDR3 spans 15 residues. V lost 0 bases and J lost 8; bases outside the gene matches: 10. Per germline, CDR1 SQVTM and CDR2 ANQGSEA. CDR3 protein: CSVEDWRETSYEQFF. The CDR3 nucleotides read TGCAGCGTTGAAGATTGGCGGGAGACTTCATATGAGCAGTTCTTC.